This T cell receptor beta chain was sequenced during a study of tumor and adjacent non-tumor tissue in lung cancer. Germline CDR1 SGHNT, CDR2 YENEEA. This CDR3 is 20 amino acids long. As to this clonotype: Mismatch with germline at one junction end may stem from a read error.

Three rounds of nested PCR, following a modified ARM-PCR protocol, produced the TCRbeta library. TCRdb re-called the multiplex PCR reads through MiXCR, storing one row per CDR3 protein. The data hold under 150,000 distinct CDR3 sequences, with approximately 66% observed a single time. This sample's RNA came from whole unsorted tissue. The rearrangement joins TRBV11-3 to TRBJ1-6, with 9 nucleotides matching TRBD1. What was sequenced was lung tumor tissue. This sequence was found in a man aged 55 to 70 with small cell lung cancer. The CDR3 nucleotides read TGTGCCAGCAGCCAGCACCGGGACAGGGTCTCCACTCGGATAAATTCATCCCTCCACTTT. Translation gives CASSQHRDRVSTRINSSLHF.